This paragraph covers one T cell receptor beta chain sequence. This specimen comes from a study of blood T cell repertoires in COVID-19. Study-wide background: The United States, Italy and Spain supplied acute and convalescent COVID-19 samples. T cells, B-cell-depleted T cells, or PBMCs supplied cDNA or gDNA.

This CDR3 is 14 amino acids long. V lost 4 bases, J lost 2 bases, and 12 bases lay in between. Germline values: CDR1 PRHDT, CDR2 FYEKMQ (reference sequence). Authors' data handling: Researchers report that nucleated cell counts were estimated from reference gene primer amplification. Here immunoSEQ multiplex PCR was the method, and the copy in TCRdb shows in-frame clones only, minus some. D and trimming come from the DNA, and the V and J calls and clone size come from that table. The data show 250,000 to 350,000 clones, about 88% seen once. The sequencing sample was made of peripheral blood. The source is a woman in her sixties or seventies with acute or convalescent COVID-19. The V gene is TRBV13, the J gene TRBJ2-7; D might be TRBD1 (6 bases). The CDR3 DNA reads as TGTGCCAGCAGCTACCGGGACACCCCCTACGAGCAGTACTTC. Its protein product is CASSYRDTPYEQYF.